Presented here are 8 T cell receptor beta chains from one specimen sequenced in a study of blood T cell repertoires in COVID-19. TCRdb's copy holds only in-frame clones and misses some; the assay was immunoSEQ multiplex PCR. The table records hundreds of thousands of clones, about 90% of them present only once. The sample taken for sequencing was peripheral blood. The source is a woman aged 25 to 45 with COVID-19, enrolled during active disease.

The chain combines TRBV11-3 with TRBJ2-7; 7 nucleotides line up with TRBD1. This CDR3 comprises 15 residues. J lost 6 bases, V lost 5 bases, and 13 bases had no gene match. In germline, CDR1 is SGHNT, CDR2 YENEEA. The CDR3 nucleotides read TGTGCCAGCAGCCCAGGCGACAGGGTGTTCTCCGAGCAGTACTTC. Translating it yields CASSPGDRVFSEQYF.

The chain couples TRBV5-1 to TRBJ2-5; D unresolved. The CDR3 is 16 residues long. Trimming took 0 bases from V and 4 from J, leaving 16 bases between them. Germline values: CDR1 SGHRS, CDR2 YFSETQ. This chain's CDR3 is CASSLASTPTTETQYF. The DNA of the CDR3 is TGCGCCAGCAGCTTGGCCTCGACTCCAACCACAGAGACCCAGTACTTC.

This clone was detected once. The V and J genes are TRBV27 and TRBJ2-7; 8 bases are shared with TRBD2. The length of the CDR3 is 14 residues. Germline lookup yields CDR1 MNHEY and CDR2 SMNVEV (reference sequence). With V trimmed by 11 bases and J by 2 bases, 11 bases remained unmatched. The CDR3 here is CAVSPGRGAYEQYF. In DNA, the CDR3 is TGTGCCGTTAGCCCTGGGCGGGGGGCCTACGAGCAGTACTTC.

V and J are TRBV6-5 and TRBJ1-6; D gene uncertain. Germline V gene sequence: CDR1 MNHEY, CDR2 SVGAGI. V lost 6 bases, J lost 7 bases, and 13 bases lay in between. This CDR3 spans 14 amino acids. In DNA, the CDR3 is TGTGCCAGCAGGGGCGGGAGCGGCAATTCACCCCTCCACTTT. Translation: CASRGGSGNSPLHF.

The chain uses TRBV30 and TRBJ1-5, with 7 bases identical to TRBD1. Germline CDR1 is GTSNPN and CDR2 is SVGIG (reference sequence). Germline trimming cut 3 bases from V and 5 bases from J; bases unmatched to any gene: 4. This CDR3 contains 13 residues. The CDR3 region is CAWSEQGYQPQHF. The CDR3 coding sequence is TGTGCCTGGAGCGAACAGGGGTATCAGCCCCAGCATTTT. The complete variable domain, with remaining parts taken from reference TRBV30 and TRBJ1-5, reads SQTIHQWPATLVQPVGSPLSLECTVEGTSNPNLYWYRQAAGRGLQLLFYSVGIGQISSEVPQNLSASRPQDRQFILSSKKLLLSDSGFYLCAWSEQGYQPQHFGDGTRLSIL.

The V and J genes are TRBV7-9 and TRBJ1-4, with 12 bases lining up with TRBD1. With V trimmed by 4 bases and J by 0 bases, 3 bases remained unmatched. Per the germline V gene, CDR1 is SEHNR and CDR2 is FQNEAQ (reference sequence). This CDR3 is 17 amino acids long. CDR3 DNA sequence: TGTGCCAGCAGCTCCGGGACAGGGGGCGCAACTAATGAAAAACTGTTTTTT. As protein: CASSSGTGGATNEKLFF.

The gene calls are TRBV2 and TRBJ2-1; 10 positions agree with TRBD2. CDR3 size: 17 residues. J gave up 5 bases and V 8 bases, and 15 bases lay outside the gene matches. Germline assignment: CDR1 SNHLY and CDR2 FYNNEI. Written as DNA, the CDR3 is TGTGCCAGCGGCAAAGCGGGGGGGTATCTGACCCACAATGAGCAGTTCTTC. Amino acid sequence: CASGKAGGYLTHNEQFF. Together with reference TRBV2 and TRBJ2-1, the CDR3 gives the full variable domain: EPEVTQTPSHQVTQMGQEVILRCVPISNHLYFYWYRQILGQKVEFLVSFYNNEISEKSEIFDDQFSVERPDGSNFTLKIRSTKLEDSAMYFCASGKAGGYLTHNEQFFGPGTRLTVL.

The V gene is TRBV4-1, the J gene TRBJ1-5, with 8 bases fitting TRBD1. V trimming: 0 bases; J trimming: 3 bases; junction bases outside the gene matches: 10. In germline, CDR1 is MGHRA, CDR2 YSYEKL. There are 18 residues in the CDR3. CDR3 protein: CASSQEFRSTGANQPQHF. CDR3 DNA sequence: TGCGCCAGCAGCCAAGAGTTTCGTTCGACAGGGGCCAATCAGCCCCAGCATTTT.